This T cell receptor beta chain was observed in a study of T cell responses to AZD1222 COVID-19 vaccine. Findings and limits, study-wide: Possibly, clonal diversity was underestimated; donors were largely white British and included more females. All repertoire sampling was performed exclusively after the peak T cell response. At study baseline, merely a handful of AZD1222 recipients were seropositive. Unmutated variant regions are reportedly the target of nearly half of TCRs that are spike-specific.

Per germline, CDR1 MNHEY and CDR2 SVGAGI. CDR3 length equals 13 residues. V was shortened by 8 bases and J by 10 bases, with 17 bases between the two germline ends. Worth noting for this clone: The antigen is not known.

Assay used: immunoSEQ multiplex PCR; TCRdb lists only in-frame clones, some missing. Found here are 150,000 to 200,000 clones, roughly 90% of them singletons; the top ten hold around 1.6%. The chain is built from TRBV6-5 and TRBJ1-4, with D perhaps matching TRBD1 (5 bases). The sequence derives from an adult in good health. The sample here was peripheral blood, taken on day 0 of AZD1222 vaccination. The CDR3 here is CASLPIGQGKLFF. CDR3 DNA sequence: TGTGCCAGCCTCCCCATAGGGCAGGGAAAACTGTTTTTT.